Included here is one T cell receptor (beta chain) sequence, with context. This record comes from a study of radiotherapy plus CTLA-4 blockade in lung cancer. Study-wide background: Disease control was achieved by 31% of patients, and objective responses by about 19%.

The protocol was immunoSEQ multiplex PCR, while the TCRdb copy is restricted to in-frame clones and leaves out a portion. The sample lists around 99,000 clones; 80% to 90% were seen once. This TCR was sampled from a human donor with non-small cell lung cancer that progressed on radiotherapy plus ipilimumab. This material consisted of peripheral blood, taken from a patient treated with radiotherapy plus ipilimumab.

As DNA, the CDR3 is TGTGCCAGCAGCAAAGGGACAGGGATCGTCGCTGAAGCTTTCTTT. Its protein is CASSKGTGIVAEAFF. The chain joins TRBV7-6 to TRBJ1-1; TRBD1 matches at 9 bases. With V trimmed by 5 bases and J by 6 bases, 10 bases remained unmatched. Germline V gene data show CDR1 as SGHVS and CDR2 as FNYEAQ. This CDR3 spans 15 amino acids.